What follows are 24 T cell receptor beta chains derived from one specimen sequenced in a study of OX40 agonist ivuxolimab in advanced cancers. Data came from immunoSEQ multiplex PCR; TCRdb stores just in-frame clones and leaves some out. Of 81,000 or so clones detected, 85% to 95% appear once; the ten largest clones hold around 15%. The sequenced sample was CD4+ or CD8+ T cells sorted from blood, obtained in a trial of the OX40 agonist ivuxolimab. The receptor source for this set is an adult with an advanced solid tumor such as melanoma, head and neck, liver or kidney cancer.

In the case of this clone: Other DNA sequences in this sample translate to the same CDR3. This chain connects TRBV27 to TRBJ1-5; D unclear. The germline V gene has CDR1 MNHEY and CDR2 SMNVEV (reference sequence). Trimming took 2 bases from V and 0 from J, leaving 8 bases between them. The CDR3 extends over 15 amino acids. The CDR3 DNA follows: TGTGCCAGCAGTTTAAGTGGATATAGCAATCAGCCCCAGCATTTT. The encoded protein is CASSLSGYSNQPQHF.

The DNA for the CDR3 is TGTGCCAGCAGCTTTTCGACAGGGGACTCCTACGAGCAGTACTTC. Translating gives CASSFSTGDSYEQYF. The chain uses TRBV9 and TRBJ2-7; TRBD1 matches 8 bases. J lost 0 bases, V lost 4 bases, and 6 bases had no gene match. There are 15 residues in the CDR3. Per the germline V gene, CDR1 is SGDLS and CDR2 is YYNGEE.

The J gene is TRBJ1-4, the V gene TRBV29-1, with 9 bases aligning to TRBD1. Germline loops: CDR1 SQVTM, CDR2 ANQGSEA. The CDR3 contains 18 residues. The J segment lost 2 bases and the V segment lost 6 bases, leaving 16 bases of the junction unmatched. The chain's CDR3 is CSVVTGTGSVRTNEKLFF. CDR3 coding DNA: TGCAGCGTCGTAACCGGGACAGGGAGTGTCCGCACTAATGAAAAACTGTTTTTT. Combining the CDR3 with reference TRBV29-1 and TRBJ1-4 gives the whole variable domain SAVISQKPSRDICQRGTSLTIQCQVDSQVTMMFWYRQQPGQSLTLIATANQGSEATYESGFVIDKFPISRPNLTFSTLTVSNMSPEDSSIYLCSVVTGTGSVRTNEKLFFGSGTQLSVL.

This rearrangement joins TRBV7-2 to TRBJ1-4; TRBD1 is a possible D gene (5 bases). This CDR3 is built from 16 residues. The germline gives CDR1 SGHTA, CDR2 FQGNSA. V was shortened by 5 bases and J by 7 bases, with 20 bases between the two germline ends. The chain's CDR3 is CASSPGVRGIGEKLFF. In nucleotides, the CDR3 is TGTGCCAGCAGCCCCGGGGTTCGGGGGATAGGTGAAAAACTGTTTTTT.

The rearrangement links TRBV4-2 to TRBJ1-3, with unresolved D. From germline, CDR1 is LGHNA and CDR2 YNFKEQ. The V end was cut by 3 bases, the J end by 0 bases, with 9 bases between. This CDR3 contains 15 residues. CDR3 region: CASSHPGNSGNTIYF. The CDR3 DNA follows: TGTGCCAGCAGCCACCCCGGGAACTCTGGAAACACCATATATTTT.

The chain has TRBV18 and TRBJ2-2; 9 bases map to TRBD1. CDR3 length: 16 amino acids. Germline CDR1 is KGHSH and CDR2 is LQKENI. Trimming cost V 3 bases and J 3 bases; bases outside gene matches: 5. CDR3 sequence (DNA): TGTGCCAGCTCACCGCCGGGACAGGGACACACCGGGGAGCTGTTTTTT. Protein product: CASSPPGQGHTGELFF. Full variable domain (outside the CDR3, taken from reference TRBV18 and TRBJ2-2): NAGVMQNPRHLVRRRGQEARLRCSPMKGHSHVYWYRQLPEEGLKFMVYLQKENIIDESGMPKERFSAEFPKEGPSILRIQQVVRGDSAAYFCASSPPGQGHTGELFFGEGSRLTVL.

The chain employs TRBV5-4 and TRBJ1-5, with unresolved D. In germline, CDR1 is SGHNT, CDR2 YYREEE (reference sequence). V lost 1 base to trimming and J lost 0 bases, with 5 bases between them. This CDR3 comprises 14 residues. The CDR3 reads CASSLWDSNQPQHF. The CDR3 DNA follows: TGTGCCAGCAGCTTGTGGGATAGCAATCAGCCCCAGCATTTT.

Only one count was recorded for this clone. The chain uses TRBV7-9 and TRBJ2-4; D could derive from TRBD1 or TRBD2 (5 bases each). V lost 5 bases, J lost 6 bases, and 8 bases lay in between. The germline gives CDR1 SEHNR, CDR2 FQNEAQ (reference sequence). The length of the CDR3 is 12 residues. In DNA, the CDR3 is TGTGCCAGCAGCCGGGACGGAAACATTCAGTACTTC. Translation gives CASSRDGNIQYF.

J is TRBJ2-3 and V is TRBV7-9; D might be TRBD2 (6 bases). Germline loops: CDR1 SEHNR, CDR2 FQNEAQ (reference sequence). CDR3 length: 15 residues. Trimming removed 5 bases at V and 4 bases at J, with 16 bases between. The CDR3 sequence: CASSPPGVGADTQYF. The CDR3 nucleotides are TGTGCCAGCAGCCCCCCGGGGGTAGGCGCAGATACGCAGTATTTT.

The J gene is TRBJ2-1, the V gene TRBV5-4; D might be TRBD1 or TRBD2, each matching 5 bases. V shed 0 bases and J shed 5 bases, with 15 bases lying between them. Germline V CDR1 and CDR2: SGHNT, YYREEE (reference sequence). The length of the CDR3 is 16 residues. Here the CDR3 reads CASSLAGPGFDNEQFF. CDR3 nucleotide sequence: TGTGCCAGCAGCTTGGCGGGGCCTGGATTTGACAATGAGCAGTTCTTC.

The chain combines TRBV27 with TRBJ2-7; D tentatively fits TRBD1 or TRBD2 (5 bases each). With 5 bases removed from V and 1 base from J, the gap between germline ends came to 18 bases. CDR3 length equals 16 residues. The germline gives CDR1 MNHEY, CDR2 SMNVEV (reference sequence). The CDR3 loop is CASSPVGAGLSYEQYF. The CDR3 DNA reads as TGTGCCAGCAGTCCTGTCGGGGCGGGCCTTTCCTACGAGCAGTACTTC.

The genes are TRBV7-9 and TRBJ1-2; possibly TRBD1 for D (6 bases). The germline CDR1 and CDR2 sequences are SEHNR and FQNEAQ (reference sequence). The CDR3 spans 16 residues. V was pared by 2 bases and J by 1 base, with 14 bases between. CDR3 bases: TGTGCCAGCAGCTTATTGGACAGCCTCCTTAACTATGGCTACACCTTC. Amino acid sequence: CASSLLDSLLNYGYTF.

The chain combines TRBV15 with TRBJ2-2; D is perhaps TRBD1 or TRBD2 (5 bases each). V lost 5 bases, J lost 6 bases, and 19 bases lay in between. This CDR3 comprises 16 residues. The germline gives CDR1 LNHNV, CDR2 YYDKDF (reference sequence). The CDR3 DNA follows: TGTGCCACCAGCCCGGACACCCCGATGGGGGCCGGGGAGCTGTTTTTT. This gives the protein CATSPDTPMGAGELFF.

V gene TRBV14 combines with J gene TRBJ1-2; D is perhaps TRBD1 (5 bases). This CDR3 comprises 14 residues. Germline CDR1 reads SGHDN; CDR2 reads FVKESK. The ends were cut back, 1 base at V and 8 bases at J, with 14 bases in the middle. This CDR3 is CASSQVNGATGYTF. CDR3 nucleotides: TGTGCCAGCAGCCAAGTTAATGGGGCGACCGGCTACACCTTC.

The CDR3 is CASSTGGGINSPLHF. The CDR3 DNA reads TGTGCCAGCAGCACAGGGGGGGGGATCAATTCACCCCTCCACTTT. V gene TRBV11-2 combines with J gene TRBJ1-6; 8 positions match TRBD1. Unmatched junction bases numbered 7, after V lost 5 bases and J lost 7 bases. Germline CDR1 reads SGHAT; CDR2 reads FQNNGV. This CDR3 is 15 amino acids long.

This clone was recorded only once. The CDR3 loop reads CASSLGADGTDTQYF. In DNA, the CDR3 is TGTGCCAGCAGCTTAGGGGCCGACGGAACAGATACGCAGTATTTT. This chain links TRBV7-6 with TRBJ2-3; D not resolved. The CDR3 loop spans 15 amino acids. Deletions cut 1 base from V and 3 bases from J, with 11 bases between. Germline CDR1 reads SGHVS; CDR2 reads FNYEAQ.

The gene calls are TRBV30 and TRBJ2-1; 8 positions agree with TRBD2. Trimming cost V 3 bases and J 9 bases; bases outside gene matches: 19. CDR3 length: 17 residues. Germline assignment: CDR1 GTSNPN and CDR2 SVGIG (reference sequence). As DNA, the CDR3 is TGTGCCTGGAGCAAAATAAGGGAGCGGGAGAGTTATGGTGAGCAGTTCTTC. This encodes CAWSKIRERESYGEQFF.

The chain links TRBV14 to TRBJ2-5; the match to TRBD2 covers 11 bases. Per the germline V gene, CDR1 is SGHDN and CDR2 is FVKESK. The CDR3 extends over 17 amino acids. V trimming: 3 bases; J trimming: 4 bases; junction bases outside the gene matches: 10. The CDR3, as DNA: TGTGCCAGCAGCCACTTAGCGGGGGGGAATTCTGGAGAGACCCAGTACTTC. This gives the protein CASSHLAGGNSGETQYF.

This clone has just one count. The chain links TRBV9 to TRBJ2-7; D is unclear. Trimming removed 4 bases at V and 2 bases at J, with 13 bases between. The CDR3 totals 14 residues. Looked up from germline, CDR1 is SGDLS and CDR2 is YYNGEE. In DNA form, the CDR3 reads TGTGCCAGCAGCCCCAGCGCGGCGACCTACGAGCAGTACTTC. Translated: CASSPSAATYEQYF.

This clone was observed once. The chain has TRBV27 and TRBJ1-2; 10 bases map to TRBD1. The V and J ends lost 5 bases and 6 bases, in that order; junction bases with no gene match: 9. CDR1 and CDR2 from the germline V gene are MNHEY and SMNVEV (reference sequence). This CDR3 is 15 amino acids long. The CDR3 nucleotides read TGTGCCAGCAGTCTCCGACAGGGGGCGTATCATGGCTACACCTTC. Protein product: CASSLRQGAYHGYTF.

The chain joins TRBV4-1 to TRBJ1-1; tentatively, D is TRBD1 (6 bases). There are 14 residues in the CDR3. The germline V and J ends were trimmed by 4 bases and 1 base, with 10 bases remaining between them. Germline V gene lookup returns CDR1 MGHRA and CDR2 YSYEKL. As DNA, the CDR3 is TGCGCCAGCAGCCCAGGGGTAACGAACACTGAAGCTTTCTTT. Translated: CASSPGVTNTEAFF.

A single count supports this clone. This chain joins TRBV6-5 and TRBJ2-7, with a tentative D call TRBD1 (5 bases). The germline V gene has CDR1 MNHEY and CDR2 SVGAGI. The germline V and J ends were trimmed by 0 bases and 6 bases, with 9 bases remaining between them. The CDR3 totals 13 residues. CDR3 residues: CASSYSQRGEQYF. The DNA of the CDR3 is TGTGCCAGCAGTTACTCGCAAAGGGGCGAGCAGTACTTC.

CDR3 in amino acids: CASSLAQAARTDTQYF. CDR3 DNA: TGTGCCAGCAGCTTAGCCCAAGCGGCCCGCACAGATACGCAGTATTTT. V gene TRBV7-9 combines with J gene TRBJ2-3; a possible D gene is TRBD2 (5 bases). The V gene's germline CDR1 is SEHNR and CDR2 FQNEAQ (reference sequence). The CDR3 sequence is 16 residues long. The V and J ends lost 0 bases and 1 base respectively, with 11 bases between them.

The chain recombines TRBV7-2 with TRBJ2-7; TRBD1 aligns across 9 bases. The CDR3 is made up of 14 amino acids. V shed 4 bases and J 4 bases; nucleotides not matched to a gene: 5. Germline V lookup: CDR1 SGHTA, CDR2 FQGNSA. The chain's CDR3 is CASSSTGTGYEQYF. DNA of the CDR3: TGTGCCAGCAGCTCCACCGGGACAGGGTACGAGCAGTACTTC.